This T cell receptor (beta chain) was documented in a study of CD8+CD57+ T cells in acquired aplastic anemia. For the study at large: Each DNA sample taken from sorted CD4+ and CD8+ cells came to 3.2 ug on average. Overall study findings and caveats: Found in both controls and patients were around 29 CD8+ CDR3 sequences.

The CDR3 runs 13 residues. V shed 2 bases and J shed 11 bases, with 16 bases lying between them. The germline V gene encodes CDR1 SGHNT and CDR2 YYREEE (reference sequence). Ten or more counts support this clonotype. The antigen is undetermined. Patients included in sequencing had previously demonstrated CD8+CD57+ cell expansion by flow cytometry. Among the patients, all had severe acquired aplastic anemia. The use of genomic DNA as template underpinned the TCR beta VDJ and CDR3 profiling. MiXCR, run by TCRdb on the reads, gives a single entry per CDR3 protein. Of fewer than 200,000 distinct CDR3 sequences listed, 47% were seen once; the top ten hold roughly 1.1%.

This receptor was taken from a human donor with aplastic anemia. The genes are TRBV5-4 and TRBJ1-1, with D maybe TRBD1 (6 bases). The sequenced sample consisted of sorted CD4+, CD8+, or CD8+CD57+ T cells (not recorded which) from PBMCs. The CDR3 bases are TGTGCCAGCAGCTTTAAACAGGGAATTAGGGCTTTCTTT. As protein: CASSFKQGIRAFF.